Listed below are T cell receptor beta chains from one sample, sequenced in a study of T-cell reconstitution after alpha-beta-depleted transplantation in children. TCRdb analysed the PCR reads with MiXCR anew, one entry per CDR3 protein. This sample has about 600,000 distinct CDR3 sequences, with 20% to 25% found just once. The specimen was PBMCs, mostly from graft donor cells, collected 360 days after TCRalphabeta/CD19-depleted stem cell transplant. The receptors derive from a boy in the first two years of life who had a stem cell transplant for acute myeloid leukemia, so the T cells may come from the graft donor. Each CDR3 is given with its conserved first and last residue. Fields, in order: clone size, D gene, V gene, J gene, CDR3 DNA, CDR3 protein. A D gene is named only where the DNA matches it firmly. Clone size appears in some rows only: once, few, many, or a class for an expanded clone.

-	-	TRBV6-5	TRBJ2-7	TGTGCCAGCAGTTACGGCGACTCCTACGAGCAGTACTTC	CASSYGDSYEQYF
-	-	TRBV28	TRBJ2-3	TGTGCCAGCAGACCAGCTAGCACAGATACGCAGTATTTT	CASRPASTDTQYF
-	-	TRBV20-1	TRBJ2-7	TGCAGTGCTAGAGATCTGGGGTTTGGGTACGAGCAGTACTTC	CSARDLGFGYEQYF
few	TRBD1	TRBV12-3/TRBV12-4	TRBJ1-2	TGTGCCAGCAGTTTGGGGGCAGGGGGGAACTATGGCTACACCTTC	CASSLGAGGNYGYTF
-	-	TRBV15	TRBJ2-1	TGTGCCACCAGTCGGGGGCGGGGGCCCTCCTACAATGAGCAGTTCTTC	CATSRGRGPSYNEQFF
-	TRBD2	TRBV15	TRBJ2-1	TGTGCCACCAGCAGAGAACCTAGCGGGGCCTACAATGAGCAGTTCTTC	CATSREPSGAYNEQFF
-	-	TRBV30	TRBJ2-3	TGTGCCTGGAGTGTACGTCTCTCCACAGATACGCAGTATTTT	CAWSVRLSTDTQYF
-	-	TRBV7-2	TRBJ2-7	TGTGCCAGCAGCTTAATGAGGGTGCAGAACGAGCAGTACTTC	CASSLMRVQNEQYF
-	TRBD1	TRBV27	TRBJ1-1	TGTGCCAGCAGTCCCTGGGACAGACTGTACACTGAAGCTTTCTTT	CASSPWDRLYTEAFF
many	-	TRBV12-3/TRBV12-4	TRBJ2-7	TGTGCCAGCACTCGGTTTCCCGAAACCACCTACGAGCAGTACTTC	CASTRFPETTYEQYF
many	-	TRBV21-1	TRBJ1-6	TGTGCCAGCAGTCCCAGGACCGAGAGTAATTCACCCCTCCACTTT	CASSPRTESNSPLHF
many	-	TRBV6-5	TRBJ1-6	TGTGCCAGCAGTTGGACCTCCTCCCATTCACCCCTCCACTTT	CASSWTSSHSPLHF
few	-	TRBV12-3/TRBV12-4	TRBJ1-4	TGTGCCAGCAGGAACAGGGTGCATGAAAAACTGTTTTTT	CASRNRVHEKLFF
-	TRBD1	TRBV20-1	TRBJ2-7	TGCAGTGCTAGAGATGGGACAGGGTTTCAGTACGAGCAGTACTTC	CSARDGTGFQYEQYF
-	TRBD2	TRBV20-1	TRBJ2-3	TGCAGTGCTAGGGGGGGGACTAGCGGGGCCACAGATACGCAGTATTTT	CSARGGTSGATDTQYF
many	-	TRBV20-1	TRBJ2-1	TGCAGTGCTCCCGGACTCTCCAACAATGAGCAGTTCTTC	CSAPGLSNNEQFF
many	TRBD2	TRBV7-6	TRBJ2-1	TGTGCCAGCAGCTTACCTAGCGGGGGGTCTATGCCGAACTCCTACAATGAGCAGTTCTTC	CASSLPSGGSMPNSYNEQFF
few	-	TRBV28	TRBJ1-6	TGTGCCAGCAGCACCCCTCGGCAGCCAAATTCACCCCTCCACTTT	CASSTPRQPNSPLHF
-	TRBD1	TRBV15	TRBJ1-2	TGTGCCACCAGTAGGTCCTCCACAGGGGGCGAGGGCTACACCTTC	CATSRSSTGGEGYTF
few	-	TRBV6-6	TRBJ2-6	TGTGCCAGCGCGATCTCTGGGGCCAACGTCCTGACTTTC	CASAISGANVLTF
-	TRBD1	TRBV28	TRBJ2-5	TGTGCCAGCAGTTTAGGGGGGACAGGGAACCAAGAGACCCAGTACTTC	CASSLGGTGNQETQYF
few	-	TRBV12-3/TRBV12-4	TRBJ2-3	TGTGCCAGCAGCAGATACCCTACCAGGGGAGATACGCAGTATTTT	CASSRYPTRGDTQYF
many	TRBD1	TRBV20-1	TRBJ2-2	TGCAGTGCTAGAACCAGGGGGCAACACACCGGGGAGCTGTTTTTT	CSARTRGQHTGELFF
many	-	TRBV20-1	TRBJ2-1	TGCAGTGCTAGGGGCGTATCGAATGAGCAGTTCTTC	CSARGVSNEQFF
-	-	TRBV7-2	TRBJ1-5	TGTGCCAGCAGCCCACGGTGGGGACAGCCCCAGCATTTT	CASSPRWGQPQHF
-	-	TRBV29-1	TRBJ2-7	TGCAGCGTTGGGTTAGGGGAGCACGAGCAGTACTTC	CSVGLGEHEQYF
-	TRBD2	TRBV6-1	TRBJ2-2	TGTGCCAGCAAACTAGCGGTTACGAACACCGGGGAGCTGTTTTTT	CASKLAVTNTGELFF
few	TRBD1	TRBV12-3/TRBV12-4	TRBJ2-7	TGTGCCAGCAATCGACAGGGACCGATCTACGAGCAGTACTTC	CASNRQGPIYEQYF
-	TRBD1	TRBV29-1	TRBJ1-1	TGCAGCGTTCCTACCGTTGGGACAGTGAACACTGAAGCTTTCTTT	CSVPTVGTVNTEAFF
many	-	TRBV3-1	TRBJ2-1	TGTGCCAGCAGCCCTATTAAGGGAGCGGACAATGAGCAGTTCTTC	CASSPIKGADNEQFF
few	TRBD2	TRBV12-3/TRBV12-4	TRBJ2-3	TGTGCCAGCAGCCCTCTAGCGGGATGGAGAGATACGCAGTATTTT	CASSPLAGWRDTQYF
-	TRBD2	TRBV12-3/TRBV12-4	TRBJ2-7	TGTGCCAGCAGTCGCCTAGCGGGGGGGATGAACGAGCAGTACTTC	CASSRLAGGMNEQYF
-	-	TRBV28	TRBJ2-1	TGTGCCAGCAGTCTCCAGTGGGAAAGGGGGAATGAGCAGTTCTTC	CASSLQWERGNEQFF
-	-	TRBV4-3	TRBJ2-3	TGCGCCAGCAGCCAGGGGACATTAGGGACAGATACGCAGTATTTT	CASSQGTLGTDTQYF
few	-	TRBV21-1	TRBJ2-3	TGTGCCAGCAGCCTTAACTGGACCGGGACAATAGATACGCAGTATTTT	CASSLNWTGTIDTQYF
-	-	TRBV5-1	TRBJ2-1	TGCGCCAGCAGCTTGGGACAGAAATTCAATGAGCAGTTCTTC	CASSLGQKFNEQFF
many	TRBD1	TRBV5-6	TRBJ2-7	TGTGCCAGCAGCTGGGACAGGGTGGCGTACGAGCAGTACTTC	CASSWDRVAYEQYF
few	-	TRBV5-1	TRBJ1-1	TGCGCCAGCAGCTTGGAAACCACGAACACTGAAGCTTTCTTT	CASSLETTNTEAFF
many	TRBD1	TRBV20-1	TRBJ2-1	TGCAGTGCCCCGCGACAGGGGGCGAATAATGAGCAGTTCTTC	CSAPRQGANNEQFF
-	-	TRBV20-1	TRBJ2-7	TGCAGTGCTAGCAGGGCGGGGTACGAGCAGTACTTC	CSASRAGYEQYF
few	-	TRBV2	TRBJ1-4	TGTGCCAGCAGAGTGGACAGCAATAATGAAAAACTGTTTTTT	CASRVDSNNEKLFF
many	TRBD1	TRBV5-1	TRBJ1-2	TGCGCCAGCAGCTTGCCCGAGGGGGCCTATGGCTACACCTTC	CASSLPEGAYGYTF
few	-	TRBV4-3	TRBJ1-2	TGCGCCAGCAGCCAAGATAGGGTGAGCTATGGCTACACCTTC	CASSQDRVSYGYTF
many	-	TRBV6-6	TRBJ2-3	TGTGCCAGCAGTTACCAAAGCACAGATACGCAGTATTTT	CASSYQSTDTQYF
few	-	TRBV6-1	TRBJ2-3	TGTGCCGCCCGCCATGAGGGAGGAAAAGATACGCAGTATTTT	CAARHEGGKDTQYF
-	-	TRBV20-1	TRBJ2-2	TGCAGTGCTAGACAACGTTCCGCCGGGGAGCTGTTTTTT	CSARQRSAGELFF
few	-	TRBV20-1	TRBJ2-7	TGCAGTGCCCGGCGGAATACCTACGAGCAGTACTTC	CSARRNTYEQYF
many	TRBD1	TRBV12-3/TRBV12-4	TRBJ1-5	TGTGCCAGCACCTCCGGGGGGACAGTTGATCAGCCCCAGCATTTT	CASTSGGTVDQPQHF
-	-	TRBV20-1	TRBJ1-2	TGCAGTGCTAGAGATACCATCAACTATGGCTACACCTTC	CSARDTINYGYTF
once	-	TRBV29-1	TRBJ2-1	TGCAGCGGCTTTAGCTACAATGAGCAGTTCTTC	CSGFSYNEQFF
many	-	TRBV29-1	TRBJ2-3	TGCAGCGCCGGACCCCCAGATACGCAGTATTTT	CSAGPPDTQYF
many	-	TRBV12-3/TRBV12-4	TRBJ2-5	TGTGCCAGCAGCCCTAATGGGGTCCGGGAGACCCAGTACTTC	CASSPNGVRETQYF
many	TRBD1	TRBV6-5	TRBJ2-3	TGTGCCAGCAGTTACAGACCTCGGGACAGGGCAACAGATACGCAGTATTTT	CASSYRPRDRATDTQYF
many	TRBD1	TRBV27	TRBJ1-6	TGTGCCAGCAGTTTTACGGGGACAGGAAATTCACCCCTCCACTTT	CASSFTGTGNSPLHF
many	-	TRBV20-1	TRBJ2-1	TGCAGTGCGTACGGAGAAAGCTCCTACAATGAGCAGTTCTTC	CSAYGESSYNEQFF
-	TRBD1	TRBV20-1	TRBJ1-3	TGCAGTGCTACAGACAGGGGGACTGGAAACACCATATATTTT	CSATDRGTGNTIYF
few	-	TRBV10-2	TRBJ1-5	TGCGCCAGCAAGGACACGTCGAATCAGCCCCAGCATTTT	CASKDTSNQPQHF